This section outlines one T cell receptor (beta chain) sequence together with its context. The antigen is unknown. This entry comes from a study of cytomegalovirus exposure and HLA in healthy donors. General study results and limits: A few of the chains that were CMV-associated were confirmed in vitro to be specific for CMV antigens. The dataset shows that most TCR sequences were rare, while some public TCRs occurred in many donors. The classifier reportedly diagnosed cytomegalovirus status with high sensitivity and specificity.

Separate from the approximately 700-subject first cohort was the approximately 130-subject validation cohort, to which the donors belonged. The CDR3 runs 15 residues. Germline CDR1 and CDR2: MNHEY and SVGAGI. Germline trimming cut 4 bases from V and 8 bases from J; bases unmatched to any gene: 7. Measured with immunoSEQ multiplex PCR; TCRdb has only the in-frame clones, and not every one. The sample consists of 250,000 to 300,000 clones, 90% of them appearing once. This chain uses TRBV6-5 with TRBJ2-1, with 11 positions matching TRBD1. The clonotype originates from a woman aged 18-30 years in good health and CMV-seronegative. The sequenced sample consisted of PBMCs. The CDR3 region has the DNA TGTGCCAGCAGTTTCCCGGGACAGGGGGGCGATGAGCAGTTCTTC. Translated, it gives CASSFPGQGGDEQFF.